The entry that follows covers one TCR beta chain sequence. Sequencing was performed with immunoSEQ multiplex PCR; in TCRdb, only in-frame clones are kept and a portion is missing. The sample comprises 65,000 to 85,000 clones, nearly 95% of which are singletons, and approximately 0.92% rests with the top ten. V was clipped by 5 bases and J by 4 bases, with 10 bases between them. The germline V gene encodes CDR1 SGHRS and CDR2 YFSETQ. This CDR3 comprises 13 residues. This sample is part of a study of T cell changes during pregnancy in multiple sclerosis. The specimen was peripheral blood, collected in the second trimester of pregnancy. The sequence came from a female donor in good health, enrolled as a control in a pregnancy study. This chain links TRBV5-1 with TRBJ2-4, with TRBD1 as a possible D gene (5 bases). The CDR3 DNA reads as TGCGCCAGCAGAAAGACAGAGAAAAACATTCAGTACTTC. It is translated as CASRKTEKNIQYF.